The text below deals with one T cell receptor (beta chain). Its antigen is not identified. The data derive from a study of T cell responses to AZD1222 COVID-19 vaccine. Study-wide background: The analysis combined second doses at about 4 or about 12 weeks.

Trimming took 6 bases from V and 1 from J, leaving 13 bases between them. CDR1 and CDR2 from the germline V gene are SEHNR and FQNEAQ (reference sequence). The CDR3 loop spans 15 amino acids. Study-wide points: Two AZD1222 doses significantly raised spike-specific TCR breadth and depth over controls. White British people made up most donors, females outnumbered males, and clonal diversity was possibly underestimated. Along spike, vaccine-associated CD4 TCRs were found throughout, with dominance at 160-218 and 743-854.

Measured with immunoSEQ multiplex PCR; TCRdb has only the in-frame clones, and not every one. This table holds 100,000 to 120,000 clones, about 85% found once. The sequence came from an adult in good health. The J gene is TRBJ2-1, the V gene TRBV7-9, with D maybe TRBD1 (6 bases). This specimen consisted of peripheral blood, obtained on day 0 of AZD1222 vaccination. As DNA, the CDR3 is TGTGCCAGCAGACAACAGGGCGGGTCCTACAATGAGCAGTTCTTC. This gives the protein CASRQQGGSYNEQFF.